The 25 T cell receptor beta chains below were found in one sample sequenced in a study of neurological immune-mediated disorders. TCRdb fed the 5' RACE reads into MiXCR, producing one record per CDR3 protein. The data contain approximately 50,000 distinct CDR3 sequences, about 9.4% of them seen just once; the ten biggest clones take up over 4%. The sequenced sample consisted of PBMCs. The receptors were sampled from a man in his 70s with HTLV-1-associated myelopathy (HAM/TSP).

In its sample, this clonotype ranks as medium-sized. The chain combines TRBV12-3 or TRBV12-4 with TRBJ2-1; 7 bases fit TRBD1. The CDR3 totals 15 residues. Losses at the gene ends were 6 bases for V and 3 bases for J; bases not matched to a gene: 8. The CDR3 DNA is TGTGCCAGCAGGCCGAGGGGGCTCCTCTACAATGAGCAGTTCTTC. This sequence encodes CASRPRGLLYNEQFF.

This clonotype showed up many times. This rearrangement joins TRBV4-1 to TRBJ2-7; 9 positions agree with TRBD1. CDR3 length equals 16 residues. Germline assignment: CDR1 MGHRA and CDR2 YSYEKL. With V trimmed by 1 base and J by 3 bases, 7 bases remained unmatched. CDR3 loop: CASSQAGWDRVYEQYF. DNA of the CDR3: TGCGCCAGCAGCCAAGCGGGATGGGACAGGGTCTACGAGCAGTACTTC.

This clonotype was detected ten times or more. The chain employs TRBV5-1 and TRBJ1-2; perhaps TRBD1 as D (5 bases). Per germline, CDR1 SGHRS and CDR2 YFSETQ. V lost 4 bases, J lost 3 bases, and 10 bases lay in between. This CDR3 is built from 13 residues. CDR3 in DNA: TGCGCCAGCAGCCTCCGGGGGGACTATGGCTACACCTTC. The encoded protein is CASSLRGDYGYTF.

This clonotype was found a few times. The chain couples TRBV6-5 to TRBJ2-2; D gene uncertain. Germline V gene sequence: CDR1 MNHEY, CDR2 SVGAGI. V lost 5 bases and J 6 bases, leaving 10 bases between the germline ends. The CDR3 is made up of 13 amino acids. The CDR3 here is CASSKGMAGELFF. The CDR3 DNA reads as TGTGCCAGCAGTAAGGGTATGGCCGGGGAGCTGTTTTTT.

This clonotype was seen ten or more times. The chain couples TRBV5-1 to TRBJ2-2; D is unclear. Trimming took off 1 base at V and 4 bases at J, with 5 bases between the two ends. The length of the CDR3 is 13 residues. The germline gives CDR1 SGHRS, CDR2 YFSETQ. The DNA for the CDR3 is TGCGCCAGCAGCTTGAGTACCACCGGGGAGCTGTTTTTT. It is translated as CASSLSTTGELFF.

In its sample, this clonotype was seen many times. J is TRBJ2-1 and V is TRBV21-1. TRBV21-1 is designated a pseudogene. The CDR3 has 11 residues. The CDR3 is CASSKVGEQFF. In DNA, the CDR3 is TGTGCCAGCAGCAAAGTGGGTGAGCAGTTCTTC.

This clonotype has a count of ten or more. The V and J genes are TRBV9 and TRBJ2-5, with D hard to call. Trimming took off 0 bases at V and 4 bases at J, with 7 bases between the two ends. Germline V lookup: CDR1 SGDLS, CDR2 YYNGEE. This CDR3 is 13 amino acids long. The CDR3 sequence: CASSVGAGETQYF. The DNA of the CDR3 is TGTGCCAGCAGCGTAGGGGCCGGAGAGACCCAGTACTTC.

This clonotype was seen at least ten times. V and J are TRBV7-2 and TRBJ2-5, with TRBD2 matching 11 bases. This CDR3 region has 21 residues. The junction had 21 bases not matched to a gene; V was cut back by 2 bases and J by 4 bases. Germline loops: CDR1 SGHTA, CDR2 FQGNSA. The CDR3 DNA follows: TGTGCCAGCAGCTTAAAAAGGCCCCATAGCGGGAGGGCCGGATTGGGAGAGACCCAGTACTTC. It translates to CASSLKRPHSGRAGLGETQYF.

There are many counts of this clonotype. The chain links TRBV7-2 to TRBJ1-4; perhaps TRBD1 as D (6 bases). Germline V gives CDR1 SGHTA, CDR2 FQGNSA. The V gene lost 3 bases and the J gene lost 8 bases, with 19 bases spanning the gap. The CDR3 length is 16 residues. The DNA for the CDR3 is TGTGCCAGCAGCTTCGTCGGGACTCAGGGGTCGGAAAAACTGTTTTTT. Protein: CASSFVGTQGSEKLFF.

This clonotype was recorded at least ten times. This sequence joins TRBV9 and TRBJ2-2, with 10 bases fitting TRBD2. After removal of 0 bases from V and 7 bases from J, the junction contained 3 bases not matched to a gene. Per germline, CDR1 SGDLS and CDR2 YYNGEE. CDR3 length: 15 residues. CDR3 bases: TGTGCCAGCAGCGTAGAGACTAGCGGGTTCGGGGAGCTGTTTTTT. Its protein is CASSVETSGFGELFF.

This clonotype was seen only a few times. This chain uses TRBV12-3 or TRBV12-4 with TRBJ2-1, with D maybe TRBD1 (6 bases). The CDR3 extends over 13 amino acids. With 2 bases removed from V and 12 bases from J, the gap between germline ends came to 14 bases. The CDR3, as DNA: TGTGCCAGCAGTTTAAACAGGGCCTCCGGGCAGTTCTTC. Its translation is CASSLNRASGQFF.

At least ten counts were recorded for this clonotype. The CDR3 loop is CASSLKSRSSYEQYF. DNA for the CDR3: TGCGCCAGCAGCTTGAAGTCACGCAGCTCCTACGAGCAGTACTTC. The rearrangement links TRBV5-1 to TRBJ2-7; D ambiguous. V was shortened by 1 base and J by 0 bases, with 11 bases between the two germline ends. Germline V lookup: CDR1 SGHRS, CDR2 YFSETQ. This CDR3 is 15 amino acids long.

Many counts were recorded for this clonotype. The rearrangement links TRBV28 to TRBJ1-6; D ambiguous. CDR3 length equals 15 residues. Deletions cut 5 bases from V and 3 bases from J, with 11 bases between. Looked up from germline, CDR1 is MDHEN and CDR2 is SYDVKM. The CDR3 here is CASSVRGFYNSPLHF. CDR3 sequence (DNA): TGTGCCAGCAGTGTTCGGGGTTTCTATAATTCACCCCTCCACTTT.

This clonotype has a count of ten or more. The V call is TRBV5-1, the J call TRBJ2-2, with 8 bases identical to TRBD1. The V segment lost 2 bases and the J segment 3 bases; nucleotides outside the gene matches: 3. CDR1 is SGHRS and CDR2 is YFSETQ in the germline V gene. The CDR3 extends over 15 amino acids. The CDR3 bases are TGCGCCAGCAGCTTTTCAGGGGGCGACACCGGGGAGCTGTTTTTT. Translation: CASSFSGGDTGELFF.

This clonotype was counted ten times or more. V gene TRBV11-3 combines with J gene TRBJ2-7; 7 positions match TRBD1. With V trimmed by 1 base and J by 6 bases, 3 bases remained unmatched. Germline V lookup: CDR1 SGHNT, CDR2 YENEEA. The CDR3 extends over 13 amino acids. CDR3 residues: CASSLGQGGEQYF. CDR3 nucleotides: TGTGCCAGCAGCTTAGGACAGGGTGGCGAGCAGTACTTC.

The chain recombines TRBV7-8 with TRBJ2-5; 10 bases fit TRBD2. V lost 1 base and J lost 5; bases outside the gene matches: 10. Germline lookup yields CDR1 SGHVS and CDR2 FQNEAQ. This CDR3 is built from 17 residues. The CDR3 sequence: CASSLGASGRAGETQYF. The DNA for the CDR3 is TGTGCCAGCAGCTTAGGGGCCAGCGGGAGGGCCGGGGAGACCCAGTACTTC.

The table lists this clonotype with many counts. V is TRBV20-1 and J is TRBJ2-7; the D gene is possibly TRBD1 (6 bases). CDR1 and CDR2 (germline): DFQATT, SNEGSKA (reference sequence). The CDR3 is 16 residues long. V dropped 3 bases and J dropped 6 bases, with 24 bases sitting between them. CDR3 DNA: TGCAGTGCTAGTCGGGTCGCCGGGACAAGGGTCGCCGAGCAGTACTTC. Encoded protein: CSASRVAGTRVAEQYF.

This clonotype was counted ten times or more. This sequence joins TRBV28 and TRBJ2-3; D may match TRBD1 or TRBD2 (5 bases each). Trimming cost V 3 bases and J 1 base, with 11 bases left between them. This CDR3 is built from 15 residues. Germline V gives CDR1 MDHEN, CDR2 SYDVKM. Here the CDR3 reads CASSFLEGRTDTQYF. The CDR3 bases are TGTGCCAGCAGTTTTCTTGAGGGGCGCACAGATACGCAGTATTTT.

This clonotype was recorded at least ten times. This chain links TRBV27 with TRBJ1-2; no clear D. V dropped 5 bases and J dropped 4 bases, with 11 bases sitting between them. CDR3 length: 13 residues. In germline, CDR1 is MNHEY, CDR2 SMNVEV (reference sequence). CDR3 region: CASSDPPGYGYTF. The CDR3 region has the DNA TGTGCCAGCAGTGACCCCCCCGGCTATGGCTACACCTTC.

This clonotype showed up many times. V gene TRBV15 combines with J gene TRBJ2-2; 11 nucleotides agree with TRBD1. The germline V gene encodes CDR1 LNHNV and CDR2 YYDKDF (reference sequence). Germline trimming cut 2 bases from V and 15 bases from J; bases unmatched to any gene: 11. CDR3 size: 15 residues. CDR3 sequence (DNA): TGTGCCACCAGCAGACCTCCGGGACAGGGGGAGGCGGTGTTTTTT. Protein: CATSRPPGQGEAVFF.

This clonotype was counted at least ten times. V gene TRBV7-3 combines with J gene TRBJ2-1, with D possibly matching TRBD2 (5 bases). V was clipped by 5 bases and J by 0 bases, with 11 bases between them. CDR3 length equals 15 residues. Germline V gene sequence: CDR1 SGHTA, CDR2 FQGTGA. CDR3 nucleotide sequence: TGTGCCAGCAGCCAAAATAGCGACTCCTACAATGAGCAGTTCTTC. Its translation is CASSQNSDSYNEQFF.

This clonotype was recorded many times. The gene calls are TRBV28 and TRBJ1-5, with a weak D call TRBD1 (5 bases). Trimming pared 0 bases from V and 4 bases from J, leaving 10 bases between. The CDR3 covers 15 residues. Germline CDR1 is MDHEN and CDR2 is SYDVKM. The CDR3 loop reads CASSLWRQRNQPQHF. DNA of the CDR3: TGTGCCAGCAGTTTATGGAGACAGCGAAATCAGCCCCAGCATTTT.

This clonotype was seen at least ten times. The gene calls are TRBV12-3 or TRBV12-4 and TRBJ1-5; D is uncertain. Deletions cut 3 bases from V and 6 bases from J, with 15 bases between. There are 15 residues in the CDR3. In DNA form, the CDR3 reads TGTGCCAGCAGTTTGGGCATCGGTTTCGTTCAGCCCCAGCATTTT. Translation: CASSLGIGFVQPQHF.

This clonotype occurred many times. V and J are TRBV7-2 and TRBJ2-3; TRBD1 agrees at 7 bases. This CDR3 spans 12 amino acids. V was clipped by 6 bases and J by 9 bases; unmatched bases: 6. From germline, CDR1 is SGHTA and CDR2 FQGNSA. DNA for the CDR3: TGTGCCAGCAGGTGGACAGGAGACACGCAGTATTTT. Residues: CASRWTGDTQYF.

The chain uses TRBV2 and TRBJ1-4, with a weak D call TRBD1 (6 bases). Germline V gives CDR1 SNHLY, CDR2 FYNNEI. Between the trimmed V and J ends, which lost 2 bases and 3 bases, there was a span of 16 bases. CDR3 length equals 17 residues. Here the CDR3 DNA reads TGTGCCAGCAGTGAACGAAGAGGGGGTATCGCTAATGAAAAACTGTTTTTT. It translates to CASSERRGGIANEKLFF.